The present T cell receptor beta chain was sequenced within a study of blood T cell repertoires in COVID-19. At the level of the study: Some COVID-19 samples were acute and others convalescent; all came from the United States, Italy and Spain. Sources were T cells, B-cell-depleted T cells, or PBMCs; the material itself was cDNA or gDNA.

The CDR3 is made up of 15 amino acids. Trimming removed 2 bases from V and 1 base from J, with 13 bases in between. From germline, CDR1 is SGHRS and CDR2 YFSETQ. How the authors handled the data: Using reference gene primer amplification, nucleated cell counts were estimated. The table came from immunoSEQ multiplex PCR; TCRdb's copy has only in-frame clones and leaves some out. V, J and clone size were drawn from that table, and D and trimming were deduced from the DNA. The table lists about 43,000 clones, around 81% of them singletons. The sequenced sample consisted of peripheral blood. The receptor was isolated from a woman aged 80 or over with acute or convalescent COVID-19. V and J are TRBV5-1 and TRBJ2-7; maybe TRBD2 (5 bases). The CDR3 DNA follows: TGCGCCAGCAGCTTTGGGAGCCAGGTATCCTACGAGCAGTACTTC. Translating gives CASSFGSQVSYEQYF. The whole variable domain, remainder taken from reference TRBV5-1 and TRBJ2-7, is KAGVTQTPRYLIKTRGQQVTLSCSPISGHRSVSWYQQTPGQGLQFLFEYFSETQRNKGNFPGRFSGRQFSNSRSEMNVSTLELGDSALYLCASSFGSQVSYEQYFGPGTRLTVT.